This T cell receptor beta chain originates from a study of shared clonotypes between healthy human individuals (TCRdb year 2020). Regarding the complete study: The cohort included a few men and a couple of women between 18 and 49 years of age. For each donor, CD4 naive and CD4 memory were each run on three plates, CD8 naive on two plates, and CD8 memory on one plate. The study deeply sequenced blood TCR repertoires of roughly five healthy adults to estimate repertoire size and the extent of clonotype sharing between individuals. To increase sequencing depth and limit assay-specific biases, TCR repertoire library preparation and sequencing were carried out by different laboratories using diverse techniques. Leukapheresis yielded between about 0.9 and 8.9 billion PBMCs per donor. The investigation overall reported the following: Compared with non-shared clonotypes, the clonotypes found in all four sorted-subset donors had higher generation probabilities. Naive subsets generally had larger estimated clonotype richness than memory subsets. Pairwise subsampling indicated that sequencing depth was expected to affect the degree of clonotype sharing among donors. The genetic and exposure-history diversity represented was limited by the small number of donors. Even with the large sequencing depth, rarefaction of the sorted-subset datasets indicated that sequencing was incomplete. Only blood was sampled, and tissue TCR repertoires likely differ from those in blood. When several donors were compared, the shared fraction of clonotypes was about 5% for naive CD4, about 4% for naive CD8, 2% to 2.5% for memory CD4, and roughly 0.43% for memory CD8.

This clone came up a few times. It has no known antigen specificity. Base qualities are not at hand, and no much larger clone is one base apart. The donors were healthy, HIV-negative adults with no recently reported acute infections or vaccinations. Only Caucasian adults living in Nashville, Tennessee, USA were represented among the donors. CD4+ T cells were enriched by magnetic negative selection; naive cells were then positively selected on CD45RA, and the negative fraction formed the memory subset. After blood collection by leukapheresis, PBMCs were isolated using Ficoll-Histopaque density gradient centrifugation and then cryopreserved in the vapor phase of liquid nitrogen. Purity and quantity of every magnetically sorted T cell population were checked by analytical flow cytometry. From each sorted fraction, genomic DNA was isolated and quantified by UV absorbance on a Nanodrop 2000c. The germline V and J ends show losses of 7 bases and 6 bases respectively, and no gene match explains 8 bases of the junction. Inclusive of the bounding cysteine and phenylalanine, the CDR3 is 13 residues long. Just the 39-base CDR3 DNA is kept, in frame starting at base 1. According to the germline V gene, CDR1 reads SQVTM and CDR2 reads ANQGSEA.

TCR CDR3 regions were amplified from genomic DNA by multiplex PCR using the deep immunoSEQ assay. For each cell subset, the extracted genomic DNA was distributed evenly across all wells of several immunoSEQ 96-well plates, and each plate served as one replicate. For sorted subsets, around 200 ng genomic DNA, equal to tens of thousands of T cell genomes, was loaded into each replicate PCR. Purified libraries were quantified with a Qubit 3.0 fluorometer, sized on a Bioanalyzer 2100, and re-quantified with the KAPA Library Quantification kit. A separate single-read 150-cycle Illumina NextSeq 550 flow cell was used to sequence each immunoSEQ 96-well plate. Under the source paper's analysis protocol: Because the immunoSEQ output held only junctional sequences and lacked quality scores, the filtering could not match the filtering applied to full-length reads. To assign V/J genes and CDR3, sequences were annotated against IMGT germline references using PyIR, a Python wrapper for IgBLAST v1.9. Reads were removed for weak V/J assignments (E-value above 1e-6), missing CDR3, stop codons, out-of-frame junctions, or ambiguous translated residues. V3J clonotypes were defined by identical inferred V gene, J gene, and CDR3 amino acid sequence. The percentage overlap between two repertoires was calculated by dividing the number of shared unique clonotypes by the size of the smaller repertoire. RTK rarefaction, the Chao1 estimator, and Recon v2.1 estimates of unobserved clonotypes were used to assess repertoire richness. OLGA was used to compute generation probabilities for all TCRbeta clonotypes that the gDNA method yielded from four donors. The immuneACCESS repertoire file appears here via TCRdb, limited to in-frame rearrangements. These files lack a portion of the clones; in checked studies, under half of the deficit traces to unresolved V genes, and the cause of the others is not known. That table supplies the V and J calls and clone size; D and trimming were determined from the DNA. Counted in this sample were hundreds of thousands of clones; approximately 74% of them appeared once. The ten largest clones add up to about 1.7% of the sample.

The chain joins TRBV29-1 to TRBJ2-1; the junction holds 8 bases that match TRBD2. The sequenced sample was memory CD4+ T cells sorted from blood. This specimen's cell subset or site label, interpreted: CD45RA-negative fraction. The TCR comes from a young woman in good health. The base sequence is TGCAGCGCTCTTCCAGCGGGAGTCAATGAGCAGTTCTTC. Its translation reads: CSALPAGVNEQFF.